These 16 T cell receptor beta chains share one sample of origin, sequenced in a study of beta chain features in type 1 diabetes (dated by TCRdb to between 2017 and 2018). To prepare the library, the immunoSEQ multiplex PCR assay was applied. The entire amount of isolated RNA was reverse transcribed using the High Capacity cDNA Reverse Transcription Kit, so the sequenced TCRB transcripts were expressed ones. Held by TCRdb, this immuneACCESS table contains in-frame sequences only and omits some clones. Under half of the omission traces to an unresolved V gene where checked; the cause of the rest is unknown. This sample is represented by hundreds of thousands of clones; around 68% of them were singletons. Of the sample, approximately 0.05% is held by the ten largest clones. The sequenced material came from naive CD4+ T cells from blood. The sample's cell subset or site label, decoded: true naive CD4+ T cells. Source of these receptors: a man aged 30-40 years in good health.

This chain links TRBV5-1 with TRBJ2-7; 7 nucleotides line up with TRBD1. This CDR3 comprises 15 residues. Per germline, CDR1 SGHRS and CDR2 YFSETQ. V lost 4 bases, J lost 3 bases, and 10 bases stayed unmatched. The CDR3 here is CASSPLTGIDYEQYF. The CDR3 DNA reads TGCGCCAGCAGCCCGCTGACAGGGATCGACTACGAGCAGTACTTC. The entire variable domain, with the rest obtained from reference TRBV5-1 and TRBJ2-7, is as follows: KAGVTQTPRYLIKTRGQQVTLSCSPISGHRSVSWYQQTPGQGLQFLFEYFSETQRNKGNFPGRFSGRQFSNSRSEMNVSTLELGDSALYLCASSPLTGIDYEQYFGPGTRLTVT.

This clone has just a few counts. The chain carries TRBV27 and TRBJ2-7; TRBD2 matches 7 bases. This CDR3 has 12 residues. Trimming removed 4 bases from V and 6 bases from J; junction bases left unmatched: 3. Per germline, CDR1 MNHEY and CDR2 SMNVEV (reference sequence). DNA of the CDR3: TGTGCCAGCAGTTCGCGCGGGAGCGAGCAGTACTTC. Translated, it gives CASSSRGSEQYF.

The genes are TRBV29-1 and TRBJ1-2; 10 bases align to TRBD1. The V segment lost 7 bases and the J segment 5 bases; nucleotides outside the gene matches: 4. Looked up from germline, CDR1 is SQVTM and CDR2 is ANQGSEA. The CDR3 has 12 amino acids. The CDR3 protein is CSAGDRGYGYTF. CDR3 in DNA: TGCAGCGCCGGGGACAGGGGATATGGCTACACCTTC.

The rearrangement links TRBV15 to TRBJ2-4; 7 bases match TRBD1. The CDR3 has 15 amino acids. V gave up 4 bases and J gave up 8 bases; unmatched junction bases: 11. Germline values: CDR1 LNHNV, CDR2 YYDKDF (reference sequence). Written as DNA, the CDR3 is TGTGCCACCAGCACCAAGACAGGGTCGGTAGACATTCAGTACTTC. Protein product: CATSTKTGSVDIQYF.

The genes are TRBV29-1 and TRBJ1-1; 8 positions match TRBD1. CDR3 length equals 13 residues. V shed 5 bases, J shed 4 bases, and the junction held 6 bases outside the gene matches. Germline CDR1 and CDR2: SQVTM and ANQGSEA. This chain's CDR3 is CSVYQGAFTEAFF. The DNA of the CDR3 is TGCAGCGTTTATCAGGGGGCTTTCACTGAAGCTTTCTTT. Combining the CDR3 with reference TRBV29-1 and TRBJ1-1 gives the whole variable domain SAVISQKPSRDICQRGTSLTIQCQVDSQVTMMFWYRQQPGQSLTLIATANQGSEATYESGFVIDKFPISRPNLTFSTLTVSNMSPEDSSIYLCSVYQGAFTEAFFGQGTRLTVV.

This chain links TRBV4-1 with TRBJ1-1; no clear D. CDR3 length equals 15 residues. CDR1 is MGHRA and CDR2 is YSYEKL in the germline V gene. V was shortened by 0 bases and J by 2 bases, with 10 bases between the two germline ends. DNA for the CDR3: TGCGCCAGCAGCCAAGAGTCGGCAGGAAACACTGAAGCTTTCTTT. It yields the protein CASSQESAGNTEAFF.

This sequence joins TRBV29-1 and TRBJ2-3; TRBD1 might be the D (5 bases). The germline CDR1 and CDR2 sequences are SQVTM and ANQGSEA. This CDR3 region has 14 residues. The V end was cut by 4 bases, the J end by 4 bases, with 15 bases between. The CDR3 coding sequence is TGCAGCGTTGTAAGGTCAGGGTCTGCAGATACGCAGTATTTT. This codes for CSVVRSGSADTQYF.

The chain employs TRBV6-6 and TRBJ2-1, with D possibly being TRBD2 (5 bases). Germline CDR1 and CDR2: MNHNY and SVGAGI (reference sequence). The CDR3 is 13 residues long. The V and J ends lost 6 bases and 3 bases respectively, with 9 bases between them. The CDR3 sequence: CASSPGLYNEQFF. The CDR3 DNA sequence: TGTGCCAGCAGCCCCGGACTCTACAATGAGCAGTTCTTC.

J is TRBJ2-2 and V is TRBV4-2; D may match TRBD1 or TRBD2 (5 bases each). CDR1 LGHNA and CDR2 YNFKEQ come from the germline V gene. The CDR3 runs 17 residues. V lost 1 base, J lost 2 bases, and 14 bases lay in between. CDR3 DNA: TGTGCCAGCAGCCAAGTTTGGGGGAAAACCAACACCGGGGAGCTGTTTTTT. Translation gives CASSQVWGKTNTGELFF.

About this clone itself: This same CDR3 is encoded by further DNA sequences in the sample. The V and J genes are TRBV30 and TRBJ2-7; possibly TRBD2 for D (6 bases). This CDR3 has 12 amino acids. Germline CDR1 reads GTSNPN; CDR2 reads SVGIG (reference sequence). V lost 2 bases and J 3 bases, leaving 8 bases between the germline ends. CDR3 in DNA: TGTGCCTGGAGTCTGGGGGGCTACGAGCAGTACTTC. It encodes CAWSLGGYEQYF.

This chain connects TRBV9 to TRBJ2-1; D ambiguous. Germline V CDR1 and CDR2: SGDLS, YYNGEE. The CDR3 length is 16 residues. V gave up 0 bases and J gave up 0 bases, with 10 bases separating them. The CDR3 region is CASSVGLEVSYNEQFF. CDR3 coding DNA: TGTGCCAGCAGCGTAGGCCTAGAGGTCTCCTACAATGAGCAGTTCTTC. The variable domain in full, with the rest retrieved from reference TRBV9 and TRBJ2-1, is DSGVTQTPKHLITATGQRVTLRCSPRSGDLSVYWYQQSLDQGLQFLIQYYNGEERAKGNILERFSAQQFPDLHSELNLSSLELGDSALYFCASSVGLEVSYNEQFFGPGTRLTVL.

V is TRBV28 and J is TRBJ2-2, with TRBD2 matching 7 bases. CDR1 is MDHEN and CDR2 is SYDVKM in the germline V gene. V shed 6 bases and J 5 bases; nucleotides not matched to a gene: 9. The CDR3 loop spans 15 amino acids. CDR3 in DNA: TGTGCCAGCAGCTCACAAGCGGGAAGGACCGGGGAGCTGTTTTTT. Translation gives CASSSQAGRTGELFF.

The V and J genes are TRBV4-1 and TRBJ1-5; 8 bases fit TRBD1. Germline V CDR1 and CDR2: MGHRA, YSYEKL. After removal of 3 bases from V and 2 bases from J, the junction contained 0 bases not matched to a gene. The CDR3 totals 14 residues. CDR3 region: CASSQGQGNQPQHF. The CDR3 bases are TGCGCCAGCAGCCAGGGACAGGGCAATCAGCCCCAGCATTTT.

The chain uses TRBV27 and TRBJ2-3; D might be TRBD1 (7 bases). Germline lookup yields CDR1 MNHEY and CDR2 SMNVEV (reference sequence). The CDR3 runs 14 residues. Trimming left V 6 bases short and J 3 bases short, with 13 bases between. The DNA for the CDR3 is TGTGCCAGCAGGGAGGGCAGGGGGACAGATACGCAGTATTTT. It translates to CASREGRGTDTQYF.

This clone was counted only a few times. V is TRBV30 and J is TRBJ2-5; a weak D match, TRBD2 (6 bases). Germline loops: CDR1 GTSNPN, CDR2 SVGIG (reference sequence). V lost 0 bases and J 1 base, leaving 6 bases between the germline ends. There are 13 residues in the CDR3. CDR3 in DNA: TGTGCCTGGAGTGTGACTAGCCAAGAGACCCAGTACTTC. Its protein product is CAWSVTSQETQYF.

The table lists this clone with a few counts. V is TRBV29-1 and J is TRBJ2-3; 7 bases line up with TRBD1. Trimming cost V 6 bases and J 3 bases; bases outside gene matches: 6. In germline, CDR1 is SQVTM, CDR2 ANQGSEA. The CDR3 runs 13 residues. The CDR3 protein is CSVDRDGTDTQYF. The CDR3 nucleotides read TGCAGCGTAGACAGGGATGGGACAGATACGCAGTATTTT.